Included here is one T cell receptor beta chain sequence, with context. What it binds is not known. Researchers used the Oncomine TCR Beta short-read assay to sequence DNA from cultured CD4+ T cells. TCRdb ran MiXCR on the PCR reads and lists one entry per CDR3 protein. This table holds approximately 20,000 distinct CDR3 sequences, roughly 78% found once. This entry belongs to a study of vaccination and CD4 T cells after COVID-19. Study background: Four females and six males made up the convalescents, two of whom were Hispanic. Overlapping SARS-CoV-2, HCoV-NL63, HCoV-OC43 and HCoV-229E spike peptides were used to stimulate cells.

The sample's treatment: approximately 11-day PBMC culture with coronavirus spike peptide pools or control peptides (ViraFEST assay). Antigen-specific T cells were expanded with peptide pools by ViraFEST, and TCRs were then sequenced. CDR3 length: 15 amino acids. With 4 bases clipped from V and 4 bases from J, the junction kept 9 bases outside the gene matches. The germline gives CDR1 MNHEY, CDR2 SMNVEV (reference sequence). This TCR was sampled from a human donor who received a COVID-19 vaccine. The sample here was CD4+ T cells from blood, cultured in vitro, taken after SARS-CoV-2 vaccination. The chain links TRBV27 to TRBJ1-1; 7 nucleotides match TRBD1. The CDR3 sequence: CASSSRIGGTTEAFF. Here the CDR3 DNA reads TGTGCCAGCAGTTCCAGGATAGGGGGCACCACTGAAGCTTTCTTT.